This T cell receptor beta chain was sequenced for a study of T cell changes during pregnancy in multiple sclerosis (dated by TCRdb to between 2019 and 2020). Notes on the research overall: The study examined how the T cell repertoire changed over the course of pregnancy in women with multiple sclerosis.

The library was built by means of the immunoSEQ multiplex PCR assay. TCRdb took this table from immuneACCESS and kept in-frame rearrangements with V and J called. Such tables lack part of the clones; where checked against another copy, unresolved V genes explain under half of the gap, and the rest is unexplained. Within this sample are around 34,000 clones, with almost 90% of them counted one time only. The leading ten clones occupy 0.57% of the sample. The CDR3 covers 15 residues, taking in both the cysteine and the phenylalanine. Kept here is only the CDR3 DNA, which spans 45 bases and is read in frame from base 1. Trimming costs V 0 bases and J 6 bases, and their ends lie 12 bases apart. As encoded in the germline V gene, CDR1 is MNHEY while CDR2 is SVGAGI. As for this clone: No antigen is known for it. Per-base qualities were not stored, and no clone one base away is much larger.

Sequencing was performed on CD4+ T cells from peripheral blood mononuclear cells, taken in the second trimester of pregnancy. Recombination connected TRBV6-5 to TRBJ1-5; TRBD1 is a weak D gene call, 6 bases matching. The sequence came from a female donor with multiple sclerosis, enrolled in a pregnancy study. DNA sequence: TGTGCCAGCAGTTACTCGCGGGGGGCGGGTCAGCCCCAGCATTTT. Translated, it gives CASSYSRGAGQPQHF.